The T cell receptor beta chain described here comes from a study of cytomegalovirus exposure and HLA in healthy donors (dated by TCRdb to about 2017). About the investigation overall: An earlier analysis of roughly 500 of the donors reported roughly 270 Gb of sequence data and roughly 100 million unique TCR beta sequences from approximately 180 million T cells. An early release covering more than 500 HLA-typed donors comprised 300 to 350 gigabases of sequencing data and around 85 million unique TCR sequences. The genetic ancestry cluster associated with self-reported Caucasian donors included 80% to 90% of the approximately 430 genotyped donors. The aim of the study was to test whether cataloging public T cell receptors could identify signatures of past pathogen exposure. The T cell repertoires of around 670 subjects were profiled by immunosequencing and related to cytomegalovirus serostatus. A separate validation cohort of approximately 130 different subjects was used in addition to the roughly 640-subject first cohort. To predict cytomegalovirus infection status, the study brought together high-throughput TCR immunosequencing, statistical association of individual TCRs with disease status, and machine learning. In a later analysis, previously published TCR beta repertoires from about 640 donors were re-analyzed and high-resolution HLA genotyping was added so that TCR occurrence patterns could be studied. In the later analysis, no new phenotypic data were used to find candidate immune exposures; instead, reliance was placed on TCR beta sequences and their occurrence across donors. An earlier analysis of approximately 500 of the donors applied high-throughput TCR beta sequencing to assess whether each TCR beta V gene segment acted as functional or pseudogenic. Donor age, sex, ethnicity and CMV serostatus were compiled together with the repertoire data. Genome-wide SNP genotypes for about 60% of the roughly 700 donors were used in a later genetic analysis, which treated that subset as a discovery cohort. All discovery cohort repertoires had been generated on a single sequencing platform. Both class I and class II loci were covered by HLA typing, at four-digit resolution. Typing coverage varied by locus: about 629-640 donors for A, B, C, DRB1 and DQB1; roughly 510 for DQA1; about 590 for DPA1; approximately 470 for DPB1. Five DR-DQ haplotypes were treated as single units for association and clustering because of strong linkage in the cohort. Among around 400 genotyped donors of the cohort, an average of about 240,000 unique TCR beta nucleotide sequences was sequenced per donor, of which roughly 17% were non-productive. What the study reported, not specific to this receptor: Compared with the roughly 700-donor mean, donors in an Asian-associated ancestry cluster had fewer N-insertions in productive TCRs, according to a later genetic analysis. In an earlier analysis of fewer than 750 of the donors, most TCR beta V segments were observed in productive rearrangements about 90% or about 30% of the time, broadly matching IMGT annotations. The authors suggested that the approach could potentially be generalized to other disease states and immunological phenotypes. A further reported finding was that TCR beta sequences accurately predicted the HLA-A and HLA-B alleles for most subjects in the first cohort. Linkage disequilibrium might explain the correlated functional status among segregating V segments, but an unknown experimental factor could not be ruled out. Because HLA typing was missing for some donors at each locus, association tests included only the typed subset. This cohort had only TCR beta chains sequenced, and the lack of alpha or paired-chain data limited which features could be detected. A group of highly shared sequence variants was considered likely to be a technical artifact of the sequencing pipeline. A later analysis found that TCR association rates varied across HLA loci, with DRB1 alleles showing the most associated TCRs and HLA-C alleles the fewest. In both the original and validation cohorts, the classifier was reported to diagnose cytomegalovirus status with high specificity and sensitivity. Some IMGT-functional V segments, including TRBV6-2 and TRBV6-3, could not be distinguished by the 87-base-pair reads and were therefore excluded. Immune exposure information for the cohort was limited to CMV serostatus. According to a later analysis, most CMV-associated TCR beta chains appeared to be HLA-restricted, and the HLA associations seemed to be driven largely by CMV exposure. Sequencing depth was assumed to be roughly uniform across donors in the presence/absence analyses, though that assumption may not hold. In vitro tests confirmed that a few of the cytomegalovirus-associated TCR beta chains recognize cytomegalovirus antigens. Because counts were too low, more than 15 rarely observed V segments, including chromosome 9 orphons, were excluded from the earlier analysis of a few hundred of the donors. Strong co-occurrence of HLA alleles, especially DR and DQ, made assigning TCR associations to individual alleles difficult. The study gave a list of some 150 TCR beta chains associated with cytomegalovirus. Specific HLA alleles were associated with some 15,000 TCR beta sequences at a false discovery rate of 0.05 in a later analysis. Most TCR sequences were observed very rarely across donors, whereas some public TCRs were present in many individuals. Several of the top co-occurrence clusters appeared to be linked to parvovirus B19, influenza, CMV and Epstein-Barr virus, according to a later analysis. An association between a missense DCLRE1C variant and V-gene and J-gene trimming of TCR beta chains was found in a later genetic analysis and replicated in an independent cohort. In a later analysis, HLA-associated TCR beta chains showed more clonal expansion and lower generation probabilities than non-associated chains that were equally common.

V ends up 5 bases short and J 1 base short, with an unmatched junction base count of 9. Via the germline V gene (reference sequence), CDR1 is LNHDA and CDR2 SQIVND. The CDR3 covers 16 residues, taking in both the cysteine and the phenylalanine. Left in the record is the CDR3 DNA by itself, 48 bases read in frame from the first base. Remarks on this clone: Its antigen has not been determined. It has no much larger one-base neighbor in the sample; base qualities were not kept.

The cohort comprised around 700 healthy bone marrow donors. Cohort members were all nominally healthy when sampled, although unrecorded immune exposures were likely present. The donor was CMV seronegative and belonged to the group of over 300 seronegative cohort members. A peripheral blood sample was collected from each donor, and TCR beta sequencing was performed on peripheral blood mononuclear cells. The Qiagen DNeasy Blood Extraction Kit was used to extract genomic DNA from the blood cell samples. To prepare the library, the immunoSEQ multiplex PCR assay was applied. For the multiplex PCR, a mixture combining 60 forward primers for TCR Vbeta segments and 13 reverse primers for TCR Jbeta segments was used. Amplification of the CDR3 region of rearranged TCR beta genes was performed with a multiplex PCR assay on genomic DNA. The Illumina HiSeq System was used to sequence the amplified TCR beta libraries as 87-base-pair reads. Per the original workflow: A later analysis tallied 75 million to 95 million unique TCR beta chains across the 666 repertoires, and approximately 11 million of those chains were shared by two or more donors. A nearest-neighbor algorithm error-corrected the raw reads and collapsed the reads into unique sequences, merging closely related sequences to remove PCR and sequencing errors. To assign V, D and J gene segments, CDR3 sequences were aligned to IMGT reference sequences. For a sequence to be retained, a match of at least six nucleotides was required to both a V gene segment and a J gene segment. Rearrangements were classified as productive when the CDR3 lacked stop codons and remained in frame with V and J, and all other rearrangements were classified as non-productive. CDR3 was defined by IMGT convention, running from the second conserved V-encoded cysteine to the conserved J-encoded phenylalanine. The earlier analysis of approximately 500 of the donors excluded sequences that lacked an unambiguous match to a single V gene segment. An earlier analysis of a few hundred of the donors classified V segments as functional when productive rearrangements were above 56.7% and as segregating when the standard deviation between donors was above 5%. To diagnose cytomegalovirus status from the catalog of TCR beta chain sequences, a statistical classification framework was built. In a later analysis, TCR nucleotide sequences were compared against IMGT/GENE-DB human TR gene sequences so that V and J genes could be assigned. Using the TCRdist pipeline, a later analysis assigned CDR3 sequences along with most-parsimonious VDJ recombination scenarios. In a later analysis, each TCR beta chain was defined by its CDR3 amino acid sequence together with its V-gene family, and reads without a unique V-gene family were excluded. To address suspected cross-contamination and a sequencing artifact, a later analysis removed over 500 highly shared, low-generation-probability nucleotide sequences. A later analysis calculated a clonal expansion index for each public chain from normalized within-repertoire ranks of inferred template counts. In a later analysis, generation probabilities were computed with a VDJ recombination model fitted to out-of-frame rearrangements, and the resulting probabilities were checked against IGoR. In a later analysis, TCR-TCR, TCR-HLA and TCR-CMV co-occurrence was scored with hypergeometric tests, and a repertoire-size bias correction was applied to TCR pairs. To estimate false discovery rates, a later analysis permuted the HLA or CMV assignments 20 times. A later analysis grouped co-occurring TCRs with DBSCAN, adding TCRdist sequence similarity when clustering within HLA-allele-positive subsets. Repertoires with fewer than 30,000 or more than 120,000 public chains were left out of co-occurrence clustering, as were a few repertoires with anomalous nucleotide sharing. TCRdb limited this immuneACCESS table to in-frame rearrangements with V and J called. A share of clones is missing; checked studies link under half to unresolved V genes, and the rest is unexplained. V, J and clone size were drawn from that table, and D and trimming were deduced from the DNA. The sample records about 190,000 clones, roughly 86% of which are singletons. Around 1.5% of the sample lies in the top ten.

Rearrangement joined TRBV19 to TRBJ2-3, with 7 junctional bases fitting TRBD2. This clonotype was obtained from a woman between 18 and 29 years old in good health and CMV-seronegative. The sample taken for sequencing was PBMCs. The DNA sequence is as follows: TGTGCCAGTAGTCATGTGCCTAGCGGTCGCACAGATACGCAGTATTTT. Its translation is CASSHVPSGRTDTQYF.